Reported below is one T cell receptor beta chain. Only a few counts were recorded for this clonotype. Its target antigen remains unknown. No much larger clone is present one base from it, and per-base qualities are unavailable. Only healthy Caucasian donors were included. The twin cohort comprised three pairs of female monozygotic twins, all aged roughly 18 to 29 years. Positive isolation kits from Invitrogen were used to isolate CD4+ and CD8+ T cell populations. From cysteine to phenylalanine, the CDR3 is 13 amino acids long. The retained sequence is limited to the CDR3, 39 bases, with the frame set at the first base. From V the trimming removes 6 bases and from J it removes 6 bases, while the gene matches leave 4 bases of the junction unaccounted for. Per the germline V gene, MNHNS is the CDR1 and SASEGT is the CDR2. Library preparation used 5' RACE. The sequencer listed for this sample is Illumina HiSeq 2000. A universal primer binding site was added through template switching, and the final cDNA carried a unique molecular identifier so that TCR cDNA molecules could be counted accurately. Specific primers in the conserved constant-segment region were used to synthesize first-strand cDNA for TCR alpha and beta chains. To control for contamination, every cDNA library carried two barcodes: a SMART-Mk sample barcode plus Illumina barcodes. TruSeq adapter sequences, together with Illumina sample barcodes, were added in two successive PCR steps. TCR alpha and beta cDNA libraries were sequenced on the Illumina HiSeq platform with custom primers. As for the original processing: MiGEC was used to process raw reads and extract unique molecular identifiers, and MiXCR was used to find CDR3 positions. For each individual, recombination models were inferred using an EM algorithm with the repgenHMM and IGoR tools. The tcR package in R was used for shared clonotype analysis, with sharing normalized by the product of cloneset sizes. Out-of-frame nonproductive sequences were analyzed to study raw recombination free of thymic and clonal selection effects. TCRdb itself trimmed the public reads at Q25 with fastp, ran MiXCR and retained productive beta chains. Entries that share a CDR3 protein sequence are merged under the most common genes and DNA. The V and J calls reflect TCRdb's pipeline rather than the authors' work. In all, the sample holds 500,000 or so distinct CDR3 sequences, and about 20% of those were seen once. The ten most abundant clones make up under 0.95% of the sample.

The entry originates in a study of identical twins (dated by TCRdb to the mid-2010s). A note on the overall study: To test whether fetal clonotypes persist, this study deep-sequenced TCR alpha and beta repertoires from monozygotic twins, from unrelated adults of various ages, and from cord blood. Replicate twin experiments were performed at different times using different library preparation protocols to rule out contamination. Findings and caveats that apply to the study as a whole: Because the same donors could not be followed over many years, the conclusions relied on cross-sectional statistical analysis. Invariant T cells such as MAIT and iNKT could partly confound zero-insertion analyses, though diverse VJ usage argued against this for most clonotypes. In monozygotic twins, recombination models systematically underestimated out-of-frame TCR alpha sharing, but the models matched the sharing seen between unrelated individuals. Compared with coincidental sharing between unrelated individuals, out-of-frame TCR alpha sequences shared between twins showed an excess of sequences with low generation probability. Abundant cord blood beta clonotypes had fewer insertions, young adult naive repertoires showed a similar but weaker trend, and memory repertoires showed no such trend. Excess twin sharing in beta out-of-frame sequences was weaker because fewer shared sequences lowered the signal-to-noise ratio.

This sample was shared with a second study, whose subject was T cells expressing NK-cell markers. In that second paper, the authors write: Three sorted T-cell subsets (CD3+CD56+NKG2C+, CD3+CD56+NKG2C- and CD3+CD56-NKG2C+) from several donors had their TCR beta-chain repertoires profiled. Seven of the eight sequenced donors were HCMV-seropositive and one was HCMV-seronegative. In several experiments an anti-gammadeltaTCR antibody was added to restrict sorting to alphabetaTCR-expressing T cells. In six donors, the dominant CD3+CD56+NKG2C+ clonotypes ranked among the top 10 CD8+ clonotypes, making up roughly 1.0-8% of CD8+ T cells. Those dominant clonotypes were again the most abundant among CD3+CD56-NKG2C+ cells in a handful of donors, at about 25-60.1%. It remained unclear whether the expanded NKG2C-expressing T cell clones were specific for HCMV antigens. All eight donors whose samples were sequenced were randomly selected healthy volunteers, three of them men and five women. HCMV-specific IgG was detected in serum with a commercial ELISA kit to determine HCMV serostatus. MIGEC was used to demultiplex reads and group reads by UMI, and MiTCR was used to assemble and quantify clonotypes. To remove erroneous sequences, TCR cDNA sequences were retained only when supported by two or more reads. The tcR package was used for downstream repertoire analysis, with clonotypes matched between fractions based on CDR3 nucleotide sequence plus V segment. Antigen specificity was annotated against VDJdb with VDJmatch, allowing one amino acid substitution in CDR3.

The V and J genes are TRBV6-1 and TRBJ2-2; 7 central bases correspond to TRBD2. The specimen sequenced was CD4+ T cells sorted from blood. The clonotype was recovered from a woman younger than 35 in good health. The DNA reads TGTGCCAGCAGCCCCACTAGCGCCGGGGAGCTGTTTTTT. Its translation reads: CASSPTSAGELFF.